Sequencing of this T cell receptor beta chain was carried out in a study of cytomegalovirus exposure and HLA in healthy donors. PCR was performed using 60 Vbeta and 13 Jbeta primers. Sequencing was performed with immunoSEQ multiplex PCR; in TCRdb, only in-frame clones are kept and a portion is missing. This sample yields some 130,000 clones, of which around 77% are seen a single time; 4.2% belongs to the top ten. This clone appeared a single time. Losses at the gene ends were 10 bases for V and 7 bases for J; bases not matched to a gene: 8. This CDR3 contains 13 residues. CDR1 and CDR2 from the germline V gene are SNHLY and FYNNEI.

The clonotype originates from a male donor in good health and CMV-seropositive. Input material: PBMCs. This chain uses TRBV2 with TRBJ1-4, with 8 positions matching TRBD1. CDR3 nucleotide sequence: TGTGCCATCTCGGACAGGGCGGGTGAAAAACTGTTTTTT. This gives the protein CAISDRAGEKLFF.